The 11 T cell receptor beta chains below were found in one sample sequenced in a study of cytomegalovirus exposure and HLA in healthy donors. PCR amplification relied on 60 Vbeta primers (plus 13 Jbeta primers). The table came from immunoSEQ multiplex PCR; TCRdb's copy has only in-frame clones and leaves some out. In the table there are 150,000 to 200,000 clones, around 80% of which are singletons. Sequenced material: PBMCs. The receptor source for this set is a woman younger than 45 in good health and CMV-seropositive.

The rearrangement joins TRBV6-5 to TRBJ1-1, with 9 bases that match TRBD1. The CDR3 consists of 13 residues. Germline V CDR1 and CDR2: MNHEY, SVGAGI. The V gene end was trimmed by 5 bases and the J gene end by 7 bases; junction bases not matched to a gene: 5. This CDR3 is CASSLRQGGEAFF. The CDR3 nucleotides are TGTGCCAGCAGTCTACGACAGGGGGGTGAAGCTTTCTTT.

The chain has TRBV11-2 and TRBJ2-7; D gene uncertain. CDR3 size: 17 residues. Germline CDR1 and CDR2: SGHAT and FQNNGV. The V gene lost 3 bases and the J gene lost 1 base, with 19 bases spanning the gap. In DNA, the CDR3 is TGTGCCAGCAGCTTGGGTAGTAGGAGAGAAACGTCCTACGAGCAGTACTTC. Its protein is CASSLGSRRETSYEQYF.

The chain is built from TRBV6-5 and TRBJ2-7, with TRBD1 matching over 7 bases. The CDR3 covers 12 residues. The junction had 2 bases not matched to a gene; V was cut back by 2 bases and J by 7 bases. Germline assignment: CDR1 MNHEY and CDR2 SVGAGI. The CDR3 here is CASSYGQEEQYF. CDR3 DNA sequence: TGTGCCAGCAGTTACGGACAGGAAGAGCAGTACTTC.

The chain joins TRBV7-9 to TRBJ1-1; D is undetermined. Germline-derived CDR1 and CDR2 are SEHNR and FQNEAQ (reference sequence). The CDR3 spans 16 residues. Trimming removed 5 bases from V and 7 bases from J, with 23 bases in between. The CDR3 spells CASSPAGGVKYGEAFF. DNA of the CDR3: TGTGCCAGCAGCCCCGCCGGCGGGGTGAAGTATGGTGAAGCTTTCTTT.

Details on this clone: This sample includes further DNA sequences coding for the same CDR3. The chain uses TRBV5-4 and TRBJ2-5; tentative D call: TRBD1 (5 bases). This CDR3 is built from 13 residues. V was cut by 2 bases and J by 5 bases, with 10 bases left in between. Germline CDR1 SGHNT, CDR2 YYREEE (reference sequence). The CDR3 sequence: CASSLRTQETQYF. CDR3 coding DNA: TGTGCCAGCAGCTTACGGACACAGGAGACCCAGTACTTC.

The rearrangement joins TRBV29-1 to TRBJ2-2; D perhaps matches TRBD1 (6 bases). From germline, CDR1 is SQVTM and CDR2 ANQGSEA. This CDR3 is built from 16 residues. V was cut by 1 base and J by 5 bases, with 17 bases left in between. Written as DNA, the CDR3 is TGCAGCGTTGAAGTGGCTGAAGGGGGACATACCGGGGAGCTGTTTTTT. This gives the protein CSVEVAEGGHTGELFF.

The rearrangement links TRBV7-9 to TRBJ1-2, with TRBD1 matching over 9 bases. The CDR3 has 14 amino acids. Germline CDR1 is SEHNR and CDR2 is FQNEAQ (reference sequence). V shed 8 bases and J 10 bases; nucleotides not matched to a gene: 14. CDR3 region: CASLPRPGQGVYTF. The CDR3 DNA reads TGTGCCAGCCTACCCCGCCCGGGACAGGGAGTCTACACCTTC. Using reference TRBV7-9 and TRBJ1-2 for the parts outside the CDR3, the full variable domain is DTGVSQNPRHKITKRGQNVTFRCDPISEHNRLYWYRQTLGQGPEFLTYFQNEAQLEKSRLLSDRFSAERPKGSFSTLEIQRTEQGDSAMYLCASLPRPGQGVYTFGSGTRLTVV.

J is TRBJ2-2 and V is TRBV10-3; D call uncertain. The CDR3 has 14 residues. Trimming cost V 7 bases and J 1 base, with 10 bases left between them. CDR1 and CDR2 (germline): ENHRY, SYGVKD. CDR3 coding DNA: TGTGCCATCACCGACGGCGGGAACACCGGGGAGCTGTTTTTT. Its protein product is CAITDGGNTGELFF.

This chain links TRBV5-1 with TRBJ2-7; possible D gene TRBD1, 5 bases. Germline values: CDR1 SGHRS, CDR2 YFSETQ. CDR3 length: 12 residues. Trimming took off 3 bases at V and 3 bases at J, with 7 bases between the two ends. CDR3 bases: TGCGCCAGCAGCTGGCAGGGCTACGAGCAGTACTTC. Translated: CASSWQGYEQYF.

The chain joins TRBV5-4 to TRBJ2-1; 9 positions agree with TRBD2. Germline V gives CDR1 SGHNT, CDR2 YYREEE (reference sequence). V lost 5 bases to trimming and J lost 0 bases; unmatched junction nucleotides: 9. This CDR3 has 17 amino acids. The CDR3: CASRRTSDTSSYNEQFF. The DNA of the CDR3 is TGTGCCAGCAGAAGGACTAGCGACACATCCTCCTACAATGAGCAGTTCTTC.

This clone appeared a few times. CDR3 loop: CASSQDRAGDGANYGYTF. CDR3 nucleotide sequence: TGCGCCAGCAGCCAAGATAGAGCAGGGGATGGGGCTAACTATGGCTACACCTTC. The chain carries TRBV4-3 and TRBJ1-2; perhaps TRBD1 as D (6 bases). The CDR3 sequence is 18 residues long. With 0 bases removed from V and 0 bases from J, the gap between germline ends came to 17 bases. Germline CDR1 reads LGHNA; CDR2 reads YSLEER.